Described below is a single T cell receptor (beta chain) sequence and its context. Its binding antigen is unknown. Base quality data are lacking; no much larger clone is found one base away. The CDR3 regions of human TCRbeta chains were analyzed by immunosequencing. Under the source paper's analysis protocol: Repertoire TCRs were matched against a reference library of SARS-CoV-2-specific TCRs generated with the MIRA antigen-specificity platform. Breadth was defined as the fraction of unique TCRs that were SARS-CoV-2-associated. Depth was defined as the fraction of total T cells that were SARS-CoV-2-associated. Using the MIRA data, each spike-specific TCR was mapped to the spike region that the TCR reacts to and placed in a CD4 or CD8 class. Log10-transformed breadth and depth values were compared by one-way ANOVA with Sidak's multiple comparisons tests. Not all clones reach the TCRdb copy of this immuneACCESS table, which keeps in-frame sequences only. Checked studies attribute under half of the gap to unresolved V genes and leave the rest unexplained. The DNA was the basis for D and trimming; V, J and clone size are from that table. The sample table records 90,000 to 120,000 clones; 85% to 90% of these occur just once. The ten biggest clones cover over 15% of the sample.

The data were obtained in a study of T cell responses to AZD1222 COVID-19 vaccine (dated by TCRdb to the early 2020s). Study-level background: Because spike-specific TCR depth and breadth did not differ between the two schedules, AZD1222 recipients who got a second dose at roughly 4 weeks were pooled with those who got a second dose at roughly 12 weeks. Trial participants were enrolled by age into 18-55, 56-69 and 70-plus year subgroups, with about 150, 28 and 57 TCR-sequenced participants respectively. A total of about 230 trial participants underwent TCR sequencing, of whom nearly 210 received two doses of AZD1222 and around 25 received two doses of the MenACWY control vaccine. The paper as a whole reports these results and caveats: The 56-69-year group was small, and its depth increase did not reach significance, likely because of low power. CD4 TCRs associated with the vaccine covered the entire spike protein, and the dominant responses were in regions 160-218 and 743-854. Conclusions about previously exposed vaccinees were limited because only 5 or 6 AZD1222 recipients were SARS-CoV-2 seropositive at baseline. Because no day 14 peak-response samples were available, repertoires were characterized only after the peak T cell response. A significant rise in spike-specific TCR breadth and depth was observed after two AZD1222 doses relative to day 0 and relative to MenACWY recipients. Most participants were white British and females outnumbered males, and the authors suggested that clonal diversity may have been underestimated. Reportedly, close to half of the unique spike-specific TCRs recognized epitopes lying outside the regions that are mutated in the B.1.351 and B.1.1.7 variants.

CDR3 length: 18 amino acids, cysteine to phenylalanine. Only CDR3 DNA remains: 54 bases, in frame from the first base. The germline V gene specifies MNHNS as CDR1 and SASEGT as CDR2. V sheds 2 bases and J sheds 0 bases, leaving 17 bases between their ends. The time point tag for this specimen amounts to: baseline before first vaccination. Vaccinee samples were obtained from the UK trials COV001 and COV002, which included a single-blind randomized controlled phase 2/3 trial of AZD1222 (ChAdOx1 nCoV-19) in healthy adults. For TCRbeta chain sequencing, PBMC samples were collected from trial participants at day 0 and at day 28 after the second dose.

This chain joins TRBV6-1 to TRBJ1-5; the D gene is perhaps TRBD1, from 6 matching bases. This TCR derives from an adult in good health. The sequences come from peripheral blood, collected on day 0 of AZD1222 vaccination. The sequence in DNA is TGTGCCAGCAGTGAATCGTGGGGGAGGGGGTATAGCAATCAGCCCCAGCATTTT. The resulting protein is CASSESWGRGYSNQPQHF.